The 7 T cell receptor beta chains in this list originate from one sample, sequenced in a study of beta chain features in type 1 diabetes. Of the isolated RNA, all was reverse transcribed, and so the sequenced material was expressed TCRB transcripts. Generated by immunoSEQ multiplex PCR, the TCRdb table keeps only in-frame clones and is missing some. This table has roughly 38,000 clones, 65% to 80% appearing once. General study points: Among patients with Type 1 diabetes, TCRB CDR3s were moderately but significantly shorter in every one of the four CD4+ subsets.

Their recognized antigens are unknown. Sequencing was done on a sample of Tregs from blood. These receptors were collected from a young man with type 1 diabetes. Some clones in this sample may be carry-over from other donors' samples.

The chain recombines TRBV5-4 with TRBJ1-2; TRBD1 matches 7 bases. CDR1 and CDR2 (germline): SGHNT, YYREEE (reference sequence). V shed 4 bases, J shed 2 bases, and the junction held 8 bases outside the gene matches. The CDR3 totals 15 residues. CDR3 region: CASSPTGQSNYGYTF. In nucleotides, the CDR3 is TGTGCCAGCAGCCCGACAGGGCAATCAAACTATGGCTACACCTTC.

The chain links TRBV7-9 to TRBJ2-2; D possibly corresponds to TRBD1 (5 bases). V was shortened by 5 bases and J by 2 bases, with 12 bases between the two germline ends. Germline V gene data show CDR1 as SEHNR and CDR2 as FQNEAQ (reference sequence). The CDR3 spans 15 residues. The CDR3 is CASSTDILNTGELFF. CDR3 in DNA: TGTGCCAGCAGCACGGACATCCTCAACACCGGGGAGCTGTTTTTT.

The rearrangement joins TRBV2 to TRBJ1-6, with D possibly matching TRBD1 (6 bases). Trimming removed 4 bases at V and 7 bases at J, with 8 bases between. Germline values: CDR1 SNHLY, CDR2 FYNNEI. The CDR3 is made up of 13 amino acids. CDR3 in amino acids: CASSGQGNSPLHF. DNA of the CDR3: TGTGCCAGCAGTGGCCAGGGGAATTCACCCCTCCACTTT.

J is TRBJ1-1 and V is TRBV7-2; D is unclear. Germline lookup yields CDR1 SGHTA and CDR2 FQGNSA. The ends were cut back, 8 bases at V and 5 bases at J, with 15 bases in the middle. This CDR3 is built from 13 residues. The CDR3 is CASWSVPWTEAFF. CDR3 in DNA: TGTGCCAGCTGGTCGGTCCCCTGGACTGAAGCTTTCTTT.

The V and J genes are TRBV27 and TRBJ2-1, with 7 bases identical to TRBD2. Germline lookup yields CDR1 MNHEY and CDR2 SMNVEV (reference sequence). The junction had 10 bases not matched to a gene; V was cut back by 5 bases and J by 6 bases. CDR3 length equals 15 residues. Here the CDR3 DNA reads TGTGCCAGCAGTCCCCTGGCGGGGAGGGTCAATGAGCAGTTCTTC. This gives the protein CASSPLAGRVNEQFF.

The chain combines TRBV18 with TRBJ1-2; D remains unclear. The CDR3 sequence is 13 residues long. Germline V CDR1 and CDR2: KGHSH, LQKENI. Trimming took off 4 bases at V and 8 bases at J, with 14 bases between the two ends. The CDR3 spells CASSLGGAGGYTF. CDR3 nucleotide sequence: TGTGCCAGCTCACTAGGTGGTGCGGGAGGCTACACCTTC.

The chain combines TRBV18 with TRBJ1-2; 8 nucleotides match TRBD1. The V gene's germline CDR1 is KGHSH and CDR2 LQKENI. V lost 6 bases and J lost 6; bases outside the gene matches: 6. The CDR3 runs to 13 residues. The CDR3 spells CASSPNRGNGYTF. The CDR3 region has the DNA TGTGCCAGCTCGCCGAACAGGGGGAATGGCTACACCTTC.